A selection of T cell receptor beta chains follows, all from one sample in a study of neurological immune-mediated disorders. Each CDR3 protein gets one entry after TCRdb re-called the 5' RACE reads with MiXCR. The table has tens of thousands of distinct CDR3 sequences, roughly 3.2% seen once. The sample taken for sequencing was PBMCs. These receptors all come from a woman in her forties or fifties with multiple sclerosis. Both conserved end residues are part of each CDR3.

v_call	j_call	cdr3_aa
TRBV3-1	TRBJ1-1	CASSQRDRGTEAFF
TRBV12-3/TRBV12-4	TRBJ2-3	CASSLGAGGFTDTQYF
TRBV5-6	TRBJ1-2	CASSLDEGLEVYGYTF
TRBV5-1	TRBJ2-7	CASSFGGGMSGEQYF
TRBV4-2	TRBJ2-5	CASSPQIRAQETQYF
TRBV5-1	TRBJ2-7	CASSLAPDYEQYF
TRBV6-5	TRBJ2-5	CASSRGRGRGGRDWTQYF
TRBV20-1	TRBJ1-2	CSARLRRQNNYGYTF
TRBV3-1	TRBJ2-1	CASSRRPEGYNEQFF
TRBV5-6	TRBJ2-3	CASSSNTQGYTQYF
TRBV7-2	TRBJ2-5	CASSLGWAGAYQETQYF
TRBV5-1	TRBJ1-4	CASSLGTENEKLFF
TRBV9	TRBJ1-6	CASSVSGLPRNSPLHF
TRBV6-5	TRBJ1-2	CASHQTGYGYTF
TRBV24-1	TRBJ2-3	CATSQGLTQYF
TRBV7-2	TRBJ2-4	CASSPWGEKNIQYF
TRBV10-3	TRBJ2-5	CAISVAREETQYF
TRBV5-5	TRBJ1-4	CASSPKPGQEDEKLFF
TRBV10-3	TRBJ1-2	CAISVSQDYGYTF
TRBV28	TRBJ2-7	CASSFPGTESLYEQYF
TRBV4-3	TRBJ1-2	CASRSAGNYGYTF
TRBV11-2	TRBJ1-1	CASSYPGTVNTEAFF
TRBV10-3	TRBJ1-4	CDVGKGSEKLFF
TRBV27	TRBJ1-1	CASSLRFNTEAFF
TRBV7-9	TRBJ1-2	CASSLYSDYGYTF
TRBV7-2	TRBJ2-2	CASSPLVSRAGELFF
TRBV10-3	TRBJ2-7	CATAGQGDYEQYF
TRBV7-2	TRBJ1-4	CASSIQTTNEKLFF
TRBV6-5	TRBJ1-1	CASTKDGMNTEAFF
TRBV12-3/TRBV12-4	TRBJ1-2	CASGFGTVNYGYTF
TRBV27	TRBJ1-1	CASSLMLGTEAFF
TRBV7-2	TRBJ1-4	CASSPPRRLHEKLFF
TRBV4-3	TRBJ2-1	CASSQPGQGNEQFF
TRBV12-3/TRBV12-4	TRBJ2-2	CASSLVTNTGELFF
TRBV20-1	TRBJ1-1	CSARDLGRLNTEAFF
TRBV7-2	TRBJ2-2	CASSFVAANTGELFF
TRBV12-3/TRBV12-4	TRBJ2-2	CASSPRTGGTGELFF
TRBV12-2	TRBJ2-7	CASRLPEDRDYEQYF
TRBV20-1	TRBJ2-7	CSGSRGTSSYEQYF